This T cell receptor (beta chain) was sequenced for a study of Ad26.COV2.S vaccination and SARS-CoV-2 variants. The overall study: Enrolled in COV1001, the donor was in the Ad26.COV2.S trial arm, which received the vaccine.

Only in-frame clones appear in the TCRdb table, and some are missing; sequencing was by immunoSEQ multiplex PCR. The table lists fewer than 400,000 clones, 85% to 90% of them singletons, with 4.5% to 5.5% in the top ten. The CDR3 consists of 13 residues. Per the germline V gene, CDR1 is SQVTM and CDR2 is ANQGSEA. The germline V and J ends were trimmed by 7 bases and 0 bases, with 12 bases remaining between them. Treatment specified: 15 to 20 received Ad26.COV2.S at low or high dose, single or two shots; about 5 received placebo; per-sample allocation not given. Collection of the samples took place on day 63 after the first injection of vaccine or placebo. Donation was by an adult aged 18-55 years who was in Boston. Its platform was an Ad26 vector, and its expressed antigen was Wuhan-strain SARS-CoV-2 spike.

This chain links TRBV29-1 with TRBJ1-2; D might be TRBD1 (5 bases). The origin of this receptor is a person aged 18 to 65 who received the Ad26.COV2.S COVID-19 vaccine or a placebo. The sequences come from peripheral blood, collected in a trial of Ad26.COV2.S vaccine versus placebo. CDR3 in amino acids: CSAGLLPNYGYTF. CDR3 DNA sequence: TGCAGCGCGGGACTCCTTCCTAACTATGGCTACACCTTC.